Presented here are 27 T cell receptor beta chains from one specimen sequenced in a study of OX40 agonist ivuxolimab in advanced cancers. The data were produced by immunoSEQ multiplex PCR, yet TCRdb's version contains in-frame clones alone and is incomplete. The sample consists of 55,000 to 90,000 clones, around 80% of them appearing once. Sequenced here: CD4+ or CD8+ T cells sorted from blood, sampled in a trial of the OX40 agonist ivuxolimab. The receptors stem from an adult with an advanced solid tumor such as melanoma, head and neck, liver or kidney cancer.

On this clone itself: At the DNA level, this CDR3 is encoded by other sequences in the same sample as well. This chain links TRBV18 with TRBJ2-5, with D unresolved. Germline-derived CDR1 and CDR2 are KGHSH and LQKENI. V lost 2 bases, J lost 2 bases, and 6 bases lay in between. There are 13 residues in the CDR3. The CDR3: CASSPGLQETQYF. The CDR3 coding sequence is TGTGCCAGCTCACCAGGGCTTCAAGAGACCCAGTACTTC.

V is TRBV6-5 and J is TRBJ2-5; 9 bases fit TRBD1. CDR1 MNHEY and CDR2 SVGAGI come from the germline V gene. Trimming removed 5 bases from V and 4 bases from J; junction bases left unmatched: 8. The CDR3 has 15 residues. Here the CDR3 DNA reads TGTGCCAGCAGTGCCGGGACAGGGAGGGGAGAGACCCAGTACTTC. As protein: CASSAGTGRGETQYF.

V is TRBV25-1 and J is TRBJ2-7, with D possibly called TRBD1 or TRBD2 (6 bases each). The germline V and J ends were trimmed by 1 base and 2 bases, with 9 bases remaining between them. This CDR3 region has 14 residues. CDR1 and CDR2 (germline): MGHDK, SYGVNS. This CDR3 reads CASSESGAPYEQYF. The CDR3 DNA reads TGTGCCAGCAGTGAATCGGGGGCGCCCTACGAGCAGTACTTC.

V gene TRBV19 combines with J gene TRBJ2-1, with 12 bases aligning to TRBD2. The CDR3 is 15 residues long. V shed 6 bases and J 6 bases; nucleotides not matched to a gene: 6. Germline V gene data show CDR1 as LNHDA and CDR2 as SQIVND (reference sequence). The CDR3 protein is CASRLTSGGPNEQFF. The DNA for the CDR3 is TGTGCCAGTAGGCTGACTAGCGGGGGCCCCAATGAGCAGTTCTTC.

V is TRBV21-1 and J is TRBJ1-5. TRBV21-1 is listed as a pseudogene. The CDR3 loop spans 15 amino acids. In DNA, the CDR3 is TGTGCCAGCAGCAAGATTCTAAGGGACCCAGGCCCCCAGCATTTT. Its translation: CASSKILRDPGPQHF.

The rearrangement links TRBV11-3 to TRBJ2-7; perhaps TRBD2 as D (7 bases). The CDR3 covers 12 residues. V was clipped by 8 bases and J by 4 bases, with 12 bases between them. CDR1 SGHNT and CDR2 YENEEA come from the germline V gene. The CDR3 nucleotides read TGTGCCAGCGGGGGGGGCGGTTACGAGCAGTACTTC. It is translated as CASGGGGYEQYF.

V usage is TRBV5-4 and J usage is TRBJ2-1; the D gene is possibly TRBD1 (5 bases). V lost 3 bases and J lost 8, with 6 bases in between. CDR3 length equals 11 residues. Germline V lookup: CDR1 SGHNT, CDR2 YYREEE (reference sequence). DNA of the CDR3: TGTGCCAGCAGCTGGGGCTATGAGCAGTTCTTC. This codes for CASSWGYEQFF.

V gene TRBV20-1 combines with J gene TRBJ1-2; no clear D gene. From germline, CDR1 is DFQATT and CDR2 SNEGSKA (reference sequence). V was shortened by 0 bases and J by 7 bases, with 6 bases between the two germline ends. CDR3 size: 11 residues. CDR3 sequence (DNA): TGCAGTGCTAGAGACAGGAGTGGCTACACCTTC. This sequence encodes CSARDRSGYTF.

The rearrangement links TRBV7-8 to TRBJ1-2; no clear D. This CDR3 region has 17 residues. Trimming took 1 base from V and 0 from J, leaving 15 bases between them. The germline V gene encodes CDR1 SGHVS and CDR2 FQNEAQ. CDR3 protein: CASSLGGATATNYGYTF. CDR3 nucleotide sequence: TGTGCCAGCAGCTTAGGAGGAGCTACAGCGACTAACTATGGCTACACCTTC.

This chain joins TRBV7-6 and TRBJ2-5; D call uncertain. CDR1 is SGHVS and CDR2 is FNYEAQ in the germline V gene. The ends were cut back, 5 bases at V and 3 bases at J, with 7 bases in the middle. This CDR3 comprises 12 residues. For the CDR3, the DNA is TGTGCCAGCAGCCCCAGCGAAGAGACCCAGTACTTC. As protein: CASSPSEETQYF.

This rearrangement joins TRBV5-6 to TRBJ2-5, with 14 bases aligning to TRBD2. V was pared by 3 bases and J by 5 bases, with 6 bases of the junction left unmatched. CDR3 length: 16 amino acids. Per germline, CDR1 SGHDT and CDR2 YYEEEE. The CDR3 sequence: CASSWGLAGVRETQYF. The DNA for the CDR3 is TGTGCCAGCAGCTGGGGACTAGCGGGGGTTCGGGAGACCCAGTACTTC.

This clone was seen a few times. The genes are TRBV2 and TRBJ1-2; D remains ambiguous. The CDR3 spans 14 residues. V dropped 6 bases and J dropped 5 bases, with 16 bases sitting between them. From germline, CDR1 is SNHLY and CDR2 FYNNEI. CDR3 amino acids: CASRSEIGGYGYTF. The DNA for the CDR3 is TGTGCCAGCAGGAGTGAAATCGGAGGTTATGGCTACACCTTC.

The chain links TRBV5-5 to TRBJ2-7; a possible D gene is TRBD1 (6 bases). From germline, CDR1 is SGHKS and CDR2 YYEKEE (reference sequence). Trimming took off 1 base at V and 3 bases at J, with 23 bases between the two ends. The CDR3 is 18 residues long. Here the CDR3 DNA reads TGTGCCAGCAGCTTGTATGGAAAAGCCACAGGGACGGGCTACGAGCAGTACTTC. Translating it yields CASSLYGKATGTGYEQYF.

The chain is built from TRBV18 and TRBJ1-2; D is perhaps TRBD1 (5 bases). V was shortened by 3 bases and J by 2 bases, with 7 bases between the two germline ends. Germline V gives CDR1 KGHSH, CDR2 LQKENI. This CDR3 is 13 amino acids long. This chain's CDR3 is CASSPGGNYGYTF. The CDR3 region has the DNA TGTGCCAGCTCACCTGGGGGAAACTATGGCTACACCTTC.

CDR3 amino acids: CASSLGRGGNQPQHF. The CDR3 coding sequence is TGTGCCAGCAGCTTAGGGCGAGGGGGCAATCAGCCCCAGCATTTT. The chain recombines TRBV7-2 with TRBJ1-5; TRBD1 is a possible D gene (5 bases). The CDR3 has 15 amino acids. Trimming pared 1 base from V and 2 bases from J, leaving 9 bases between. Looked up from germline, CDR1 is SGHTA and CDR2 is FQGNSA.

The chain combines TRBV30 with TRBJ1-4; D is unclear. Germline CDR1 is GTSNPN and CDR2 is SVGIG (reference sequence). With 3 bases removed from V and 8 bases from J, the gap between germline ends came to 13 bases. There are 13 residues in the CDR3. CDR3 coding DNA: TGTGCCTGGAGAGAAAAAAGCAGGGAAAAACTGTTTTTT. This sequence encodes CAWREKSREKLFF.

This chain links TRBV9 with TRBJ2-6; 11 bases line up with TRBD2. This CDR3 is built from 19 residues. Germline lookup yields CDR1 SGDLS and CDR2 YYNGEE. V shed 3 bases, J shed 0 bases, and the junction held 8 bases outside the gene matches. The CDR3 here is CASSAQRLAGSSGANVLTF. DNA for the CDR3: TGTGCCAGCAGCGCACAAAGACTAGCGGGGAGCTCTGGGGCCAACGTCCTGACTTTC.

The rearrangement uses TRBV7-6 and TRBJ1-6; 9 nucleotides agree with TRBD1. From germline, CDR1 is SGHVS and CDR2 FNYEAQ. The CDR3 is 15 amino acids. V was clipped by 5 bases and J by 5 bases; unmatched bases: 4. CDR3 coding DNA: TGTGCCAGCAGCCTCGGACAGGGGAATAATTCACCCCTCCACTTT. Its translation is CASSLGQGNNSPLHF.

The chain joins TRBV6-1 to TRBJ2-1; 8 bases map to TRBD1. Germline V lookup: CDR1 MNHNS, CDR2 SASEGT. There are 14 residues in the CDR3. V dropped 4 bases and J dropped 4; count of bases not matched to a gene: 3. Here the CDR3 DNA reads TGTGCCAGCAGTGGGGACAGGCTATACAATGAGCAGTTCTTC. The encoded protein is CASSGDRLYNEQFF.

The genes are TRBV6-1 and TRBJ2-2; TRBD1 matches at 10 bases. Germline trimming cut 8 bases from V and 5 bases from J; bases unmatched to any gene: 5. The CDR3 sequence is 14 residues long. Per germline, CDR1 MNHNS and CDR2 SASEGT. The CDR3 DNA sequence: TGTGCCAGCCTGGGACAGGGGAGAACCGGGGAGCTGTTTTTT. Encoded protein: CASLGQGRTGELFF.

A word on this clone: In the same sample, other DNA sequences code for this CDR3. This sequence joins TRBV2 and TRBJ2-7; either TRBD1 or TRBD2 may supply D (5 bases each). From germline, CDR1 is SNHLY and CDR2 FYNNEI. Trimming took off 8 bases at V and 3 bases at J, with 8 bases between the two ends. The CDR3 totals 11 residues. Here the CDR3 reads CASSGGYEQYF. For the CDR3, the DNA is TGTGCCAGCTCTGGGGGCTACGAGCAGTACTTC.

The CDR3 sequence is CAIGLVGDAEQYF. The CDR3 DNA reads TGTGCCATCGGACTAGTTGGCGATGCCGAGCAGTACTTC. The chain recombines TRBV6-1 with TRBJ2-7, with 7 bases identical to TRBD2. The J segment lost 6 bases and the V segment lost 10 bases, leaving 12 bases of the junction unmatched. This CDR3 region has 13 residues. Germline CDR1 reads MNHNS; CDR2 reads SASEGT.

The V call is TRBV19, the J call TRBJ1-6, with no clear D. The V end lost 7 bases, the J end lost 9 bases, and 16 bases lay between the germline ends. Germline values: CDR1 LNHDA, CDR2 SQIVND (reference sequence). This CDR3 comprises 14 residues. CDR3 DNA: TGTGCCAGTACCGCCAAACTGCGGAGTTCACCCCTCCACTTT. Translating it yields CASTAKLRSSPLHF.

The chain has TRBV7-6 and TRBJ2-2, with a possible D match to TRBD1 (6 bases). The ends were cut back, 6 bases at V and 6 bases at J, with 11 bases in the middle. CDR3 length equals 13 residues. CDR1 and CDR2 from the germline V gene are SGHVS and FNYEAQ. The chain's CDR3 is CASRPQGPGELFF. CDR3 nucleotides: TGTGCCAGCAGGCCACAGGGTCCCGGGGAGCTGTTTTTT.

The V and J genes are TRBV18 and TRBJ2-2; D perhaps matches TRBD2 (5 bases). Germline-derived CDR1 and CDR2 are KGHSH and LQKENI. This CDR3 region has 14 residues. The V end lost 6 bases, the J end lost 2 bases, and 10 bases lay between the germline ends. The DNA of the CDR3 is TGTGCCAGCTCGCCGGGAACTAACACCGGGGAGCTGTTTTTT. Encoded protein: CASSPGTNTGELFF.

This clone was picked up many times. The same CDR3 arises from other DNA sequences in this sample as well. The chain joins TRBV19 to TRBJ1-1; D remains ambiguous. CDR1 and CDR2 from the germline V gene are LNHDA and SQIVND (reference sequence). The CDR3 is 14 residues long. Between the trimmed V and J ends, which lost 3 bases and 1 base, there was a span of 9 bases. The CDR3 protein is CASSIRRGNTEAFF. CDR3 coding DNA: TGTGCCAGTAGTATTCGTCGTGGGAACACTGAAGCTTTCTTT.

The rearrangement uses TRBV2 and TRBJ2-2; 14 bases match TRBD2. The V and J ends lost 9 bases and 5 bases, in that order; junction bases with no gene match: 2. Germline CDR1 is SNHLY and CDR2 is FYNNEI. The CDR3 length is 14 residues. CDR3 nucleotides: TGTGCCAGTCGGACTAGCGGGGGGACCGGGGAGCTGTTTTTT. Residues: CASRTSGGTGELFF.